Listed here are 7 T cell receptor beta chains from one sample, sequenced in a study of blood T cell repertoires in COVID-19. Assay: immunoSEQ multiplex PCR; the TCRdb copy retains only in-frame clones and omits some. Of about 62,000 clones listed, roughly 90% are singletons. Specimen: peripheral blood. These TCRs come from a woman of 80 years or more with acute or convalescent COVID-19.

V usage is TRBV11-2 and J usage is TRBJ1-3; D might be TRBD1 (6 bases). Trimming pared 3 bases from V and 2 bases from J, leaving 8 bases between. Germline V gives CDR1 SGHAT, CDR2 FQNNGV. The length of the CDR3 is 14 residues. The CDR3, as DNA: TGTGCCAGCAGCTTCGACAGGACTGGAAACACCATATATTTT. Its translation is CASSFDRTGNTIYF.

This chain uses TRBV3-1 (or the pseudogene TRBV3-2) with TRBJ2-3, with D possibly being TRBD2 (6 bases). V was shortened by 4 bases and J by 1 base, with 15 bases between the two germline ends. Germline CDR1 and CDR2: LGHDT and YNNKEL (reference sequence). This CDR3 has 16 amino acids. This CDR3 is CASSPTGLLGTDTQYF. DNA of the CDR3: TGTGCCAGCAGCCCAACGGGACTCCTGGGCACAGATACGCAGTATTTT.

The J gene is TRBJ1-2, the V gene TRBV4-3; possible D gene TRBD1, 6 bases. V lost 0 bases, J lost 5 bases, and 13 bases lay in between. Germline CDR1 is LGHNA and CDR2 is YSLEER. CDR3 length equals 15 residues. CDR3 in DNA: TGCGCCAGCAGCCAAGATTCGAAAGGGGGTTATGGCTACACCTTC. Amino acids: CASSQDSKGGYGYTF.

This chain links TRBV3-1 (or the pseudogene TRBV3-2) with TRBJ2-7; 10 bases align to TRBD2. The V gene's germline CDR1 is LGHDT and CDR2 YNNKEL (reference sequence). This CDR3 is built from 15 residues. J gave up 9 bases and V 1 base, and 9 bases lay outside the gene matches. The CDR3 region has the DNA TGTGCCAGCAGCCAAGCTACTAGCGGGACCCATGTGCAGTACTTC. Translation: CASSQATSGTHVQYF.

The chain carries TRBV19 and TRBJ2-1; 12 nucleotides match TRBD2. Germline assignment: CDR1 LNHDA and CDR2 SQIVND (reference sequence). V gave up 6 bases and J gave up 5 bases; unmatched junction bases: 11. The CDR3 contains 17 residues. The CDR3 here is CASSFLLRTSGDNEQFF. The CDR3 coding sequence is TGTGCCAGTAGCTTCCTCCTAAGGACTAGCGGGGACAATGAGCAGTTCTTC. Filled out from reference TRBV19 and TRBJ2-1, the complete variable domain reads DGGITQSPKYLFRKEGQNVTLSCEQNLNHDAMYWYRQDPGQGLRLIYYSQIVNDFQKGDIAEGYSVSREKKESFPLTVTSAQKNPTAFYLCASSFLLRTSGDNEQFFGPGTRLTVL.

This chain uses TRBV5-8 with TRBJ1-4; TRBD1 is a possible D gene (6 bases). CDR1 and CDR2 (germline): SGHTS, YDEGEE. Deletions cut 0 bases from V and 7 bases from J, with 16 bases between. The CDR3 consists of 16 residues. The CDR3 loop reads CASSLVGRGFGEKLFF. CDR3 nucleotide sequence: TGTGCCAGCAGCTTGGTGGGCAGGGGTTTCGGTGAAAAACTGTTTTTT.

The gene calls are TRBV5-6 and TRBJ2-5; 10 bases are shared with TRBD2. There are 16 residues in the CDR3. Germline-derived CDR1 and CDR2 are SGHDT and YYEEEE. J gave up 1 base and V 4 bases, and 7 bases lay outside the gene matches. DNA of the CDR3: TGTGCCAGCAGCACCAAACTAGCGGGGATCCAAGAGACCCAGTACTTC. Protein sequence: CASSTKLAGIQETQYF.